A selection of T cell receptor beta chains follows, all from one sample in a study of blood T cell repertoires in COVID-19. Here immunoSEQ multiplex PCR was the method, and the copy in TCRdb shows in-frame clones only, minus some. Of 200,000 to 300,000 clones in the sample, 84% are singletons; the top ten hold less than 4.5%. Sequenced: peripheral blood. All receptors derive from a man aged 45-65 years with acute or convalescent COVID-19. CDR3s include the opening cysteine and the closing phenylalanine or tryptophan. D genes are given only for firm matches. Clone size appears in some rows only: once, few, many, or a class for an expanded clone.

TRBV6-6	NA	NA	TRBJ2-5	TGTGCCAGCAGTTACGGTACAGGGTTTGAGACCCAGTACTTC	CASSYGTGFETQYF
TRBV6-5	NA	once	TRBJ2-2	TGTGCCAGCACGAAACTTGCTAACACCGGGGAGCTGTTTTTT	CASTKLANTGELFF
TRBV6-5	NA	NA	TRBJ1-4	TGTGCCAGCGGTTTAGACAGTAATGAAAAACTGTTTTTT	CASGLDSNEKLFF
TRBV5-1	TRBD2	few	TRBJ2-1	TGCGCCAGCAGCTTGGCCGGGACAGGGAAAATAGCGGGAGGGCTGCGCAATGAGCAGTTCTTC	CASSLAGTGKIAGGLRNEQFF
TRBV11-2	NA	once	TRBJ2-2	TGTGCCAGCAGCATCAACAGGAACACCGGGGAGCTGTTTTTT	CASSINRNTGELFF
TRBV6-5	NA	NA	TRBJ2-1	TGTGCCAGCAGTACTCTATACAATGAGCAGTTCTTC	CASSTLYNEQFF
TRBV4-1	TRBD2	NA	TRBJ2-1	TGCGCCAGCAGCCAAGAATCAGCGGGAGGGCCTCGGTGGGGGAATGAGCAGTTCTTC	CASSQESAGGPRWGNEQFF
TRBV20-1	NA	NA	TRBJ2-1	TGCAGTGCTAGTCGGGGGTCCCAAAACAGTGAGCAGTTCTTC	CSASRGSQNSEQFF
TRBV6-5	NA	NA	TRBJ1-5	TGTGCCAGCAGCAGAGACAGTAGCAATCAGCCCCAGCATTTT	CASSRDSSNQPQHF
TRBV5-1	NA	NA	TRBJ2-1	TGCGCCAGCAGCTTGATTAATCGGGGATGGAATGAGCAGTTCTTC	CASSLINRGWNEQFF
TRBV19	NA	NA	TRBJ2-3	TGTGCCAGTAGTATAGATACGGGGTTTGGCACAGATACGCAGTATTTT	CASSIDTGFGTDTQYF
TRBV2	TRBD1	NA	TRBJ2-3	TGTGCCAGCAGTGCCCGGGACAGGGGACCCTTAGATACGCAGTATTTT	CASSARDRGPLDTQYF
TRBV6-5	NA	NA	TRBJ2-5	TGTGCCAGCGCTTTATCCGAGCGGTGGGGGACCCAGTACTTC	CASALSERWGTQYF
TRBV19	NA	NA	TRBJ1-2	TGTGCCAGTAGGAGGGAGGGGACGGCGTCCTATGGCTACACCTTC	CASRREGTASYGYTF
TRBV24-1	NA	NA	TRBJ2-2	TGTGCCACCAGTTCTGCGTCGAACACCGGGGAGCTGTTTTTT	CATSSASNTGELFF
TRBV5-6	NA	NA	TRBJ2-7	TGTGCCAGCAGCTTGTGGATTAGGGAGAGCTCCTACGAGCAGTACTTC	CASSLWIRESSYEQYF
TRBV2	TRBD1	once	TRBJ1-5	TGTGCCAGCCGGAAGTCGGGACAGGAGAATCAGCCCCAGCATTTT	CASRKSGQENQPQHF
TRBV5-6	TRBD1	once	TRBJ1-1	TGTGCCAGCACCCGGGACAGCAACACTGAAGCTTTCTTT	CASTRDSNTEAFF
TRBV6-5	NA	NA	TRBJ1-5	TGTGCCAGCAGTTATCAGGGGCCGGGGTATCAGCCCCAGCATTTT	CASSYQGPGYQPQHF
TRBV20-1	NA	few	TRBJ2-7	TGCAGTGCCCTAGCCGGCTACGAGCAGTACTTC	CSALAGYEQYF
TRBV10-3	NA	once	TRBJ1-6	TGTGCCATCAGTGAGGAGGGGGCCTATAATTCACCCCTCCACTTT	CAISEEGAYNSPLHF
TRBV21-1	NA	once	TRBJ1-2	TGTGCCAGCAGCATTCGGACTCCCTATGGCTACACCTTC	CASSIRTPYGYTF
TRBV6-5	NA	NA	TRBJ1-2	TGTGCCAGCAGATTAGCGACGGAGTATGGCTACACCTTC	CASRLATEYGYTF
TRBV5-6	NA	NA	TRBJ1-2	TGTGCCAGCAGCTTGGTTTCCCAGAACTATGGCTACACCTTC	CASSLVSQNYGYTF
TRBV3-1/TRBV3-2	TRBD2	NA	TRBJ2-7	TGTGCCAGCAGCCAGGGACTAGATTCCGAGCAGTACTTC	CASSQGLDSEQYF
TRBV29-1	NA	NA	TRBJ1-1	TGCAGCGTTGAGTCTGTCCTTCAGGGGATTGAAGCTTTCTTT	CSVESVLQGIEAFF
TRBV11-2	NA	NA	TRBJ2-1	TGTGCCAGCAGCTTAGAACAGTTCAATGAGCAGTTCTTC	CASSLEQFNEQFF
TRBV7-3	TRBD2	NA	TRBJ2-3	TGTGCCAGCAGCTCGTCGGGCGGGGGGGCCGGCACAGATACGCAGTATTTT	CASSSSGGGAGTDTQYF
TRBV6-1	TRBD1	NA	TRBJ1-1	TGTGCCAGCAGTGAACCCGAAGACAGGGGGCCCGTGGCTTTCTTT	CASSEPEDRGPVAFF
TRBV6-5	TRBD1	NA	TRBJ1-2	TGTGCCAGTTGGACAGGGCCCTACTATGGCTACACCTTC	CASWTGPYYGYTF
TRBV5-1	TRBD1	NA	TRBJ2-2	TGCGCCAGCAGCTTGGAAGGGACAGGGGGCTCCGGGGAGCTGTTTTTT	CASSLEGTGGSGELFF
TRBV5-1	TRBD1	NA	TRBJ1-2	TGCGCCAGCAGCTCTGACAGGGGTGGCGGCTACACCTTC	CASSSDRGGGYTF
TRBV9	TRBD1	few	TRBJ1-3	TGTGCCAGCAGCGTTTTAACAGGGGGCACTGGAAACACCATATATTTT	CASSVLTGGTGNTIYF
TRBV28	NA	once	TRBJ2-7	TGTGCCAGCAGTTTATTGAGTAACCCCTACGAGCAGTACTTC	CASSLLSNPYEQYF
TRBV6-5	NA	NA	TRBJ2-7	TGTGCCAGCAGTACCGGGAACTACGAGCAGTACTTC	CASSTGNYEQYF
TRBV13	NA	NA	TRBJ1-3	TGTGCCAGCAGCGCTAGTATTCCGGGAAACACCATATATTTT	CASSASIPGNTIYF
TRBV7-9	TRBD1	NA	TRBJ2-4	TGTGCCAGCAGCTCGCCGACAGGGTTAGCCAAAAACATTCAGTACTTC	CASSSPTGLAKNIQYF
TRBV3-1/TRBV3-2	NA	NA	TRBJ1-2	TGTGCCAGCAGCCAAGATGGGGGCCCAGGCTACACCTTC	CASSQDGGPGYTF
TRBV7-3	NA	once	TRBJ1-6	TGTGCCAGCAGCGGGACAACAGGGTCACCCCTCCACTTT	CASSGTTGSPLHF
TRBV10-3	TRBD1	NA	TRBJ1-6	TGTGCCACCTCTACAGGGGAGAATTCACCCCTCCACTTT	CATSTGENSPLHF
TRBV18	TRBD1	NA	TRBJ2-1	TGTGCCAGCTCACCTTATTTAAACAGGGGGCAGTTCTTC	CASSPYLNRGQFF
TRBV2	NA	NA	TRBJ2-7	TGTGCCAGCAGTGAGTGGCTAGCTGGTGCCGAGCAGTACTTC	CASSEWLAGAEQYF
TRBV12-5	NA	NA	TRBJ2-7	TGTGCTAGTGGGGAACCGGGACATGACTACGAGCAGTACTTC	CASGEPGHDYEQYF
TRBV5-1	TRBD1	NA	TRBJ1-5	TGCGCCAGCAGCTCTGGACAGGGCGATCAGCCCCAGCATTTT	CASSSGQGDQPQHF
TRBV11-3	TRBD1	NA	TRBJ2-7	TGTGCCAGCAGCCCGGGACAGGGATACTCCTACGAGCAGTACTTC	CASSPGQGYSYEQYF
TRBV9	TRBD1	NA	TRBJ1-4	TGTGCCAGCAGCCATGGACAGGGAATCGAAAAACTGTTTTTT	CASSHGQGIEKLFF